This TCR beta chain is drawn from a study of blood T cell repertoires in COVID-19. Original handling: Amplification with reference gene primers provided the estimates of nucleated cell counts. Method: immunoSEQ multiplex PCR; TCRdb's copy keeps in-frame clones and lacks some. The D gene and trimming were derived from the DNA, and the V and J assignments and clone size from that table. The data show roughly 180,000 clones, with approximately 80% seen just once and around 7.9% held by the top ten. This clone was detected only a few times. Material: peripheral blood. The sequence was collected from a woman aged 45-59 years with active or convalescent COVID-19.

CDR3 sequence: CASSMRGNRVTEAFF. CDR3 coding DNA: TGTGCCAGTAGTATGCGGGGAAATCGGGTCACTGAAGCTTTCTTT. The rearrangement uses TRBV19 and TRBJ1-1; D unresolved. The V and J ends lost 3 bases and 4 bases respectively, with 15 bases between them. Per germline, CDR1 LNHDA and CDR2 SQIVND (reference sequence). This CDR3 is built from 15 residues.